This TCR beta chain was obtained from a study of T cell repertoires in cytomegalovirus infection. V was pared by 0 bases and J by 6 bases, with 14 bases between. The CDR3 consists of 15 residues. From germline, CDR1 is MGHRA and CDR2 YSYEKL. This clonotype was observed a few times. TCRdb passed the reads through MiXCR, listing each CDR3 protein once. The sample lists 450,000 to 650,000 distinct CDR3 sequences; about 30% were seen once. This TCR was sampled from a human donor in good health (CMV status not recorded). Some clones in this sample may be carry-over from other donors' samples. Sequenced sample: PBMCs. The V and J genes are TRBV4-1 and TRBJ2-5; D perhaps matches TRBD1 (5 bases). The CDR3 reads CASSQDGPQGQTQYF. The CDR3 DNA reads TGCGCCAGCAGCCAAGATGGGCCGCAGGGCCAGACCCAGTACTTC.